A selection of T cell receptor beta chains follows, all from one sample in a study of control samples from healthy donors and cancer patients. Repertoires were generated with immunoSEQ multiplex PCR, while TCRdb's copy carries only in-frame clones and drops some. Of roughly 30,000 clones in the sample, around nine tenths are singletons; the top ten hold 3% to 5%. Sequencing was done on a sample of formalin-fixed, paraffin-embedded tissue. All receptors come from a female donor with melanoma. Each CDR3 is given without its conserved first and last residue.

V gene	J gene	CDR3 protein
TRBV28	TRBJ1-2	ASTLGLTQYGYT
TRBV10-3	TRBJ1-1	AISDGITEAF
TRBV9	TRBJ2-1	ASSAKRESFNEQF
TRBV6-5	TRBJ2-7	ASSSLAPGTYEQY
TRBV7-2	TRBJ1-2	ASSGVRYGYT
TRBV5-1	TRBJ2-1	ASSPREGPNEQF
TRBV12-3/TRBV12-4	TRBJ2-3	ASSLSGAGTQY
TRBV18	TRBJ1-2	ASSPTLVDGYT
TRBV19	TRBJ2-1	ASSIGGSVSYNEQF
TRBV5-1	TRBJ2-1	ASSLEGSDNEQF
TRBV28	TRBJ2-7	ASSAGGGAGEQY
TRBV11-2	TRBJ1-2	ASRQGSYGYT
TRBV18	TRBJ1-5	ASSPPWGQGNQPQH
TRBV19	TRBJ2-6	ASSVSPGANSGANVLT
TRBV27	TRBJ2-7	ASSKQGKYEQY
TRBV18	TRBJ1-3	ATEGSGNTIY
TRBV24-1	TRBJ2-1	ATSDSQGSSYNEQF
TRBV6-2/TRBV6-3	TRBJ1-2	ASSFTGSYGYT
TRBV10-1	TRBJ2-7	ASSRWSGGDYEQY
TRBV5-1	TRBJ2-1	ASSPSGTNEQF
TRBV5-1	TRBJ1-6	ASSTSGTGLLPLH
TRBV6-5	TRBJ2-2	ASSYSSSGELF
TRBV2	TRBJ1-1	ASSERGAAYTEAF
TRBV9	TRBJ1-1	ASSPEVLVTTEAF
TRBV7-9	TRBJ1-1	ASRDFWNTEAF
TRBV7-2	TRBJ1-1	ASGREQGLEAF
TRBV6-5	TRBJ2-5	ASSYRDTRTQY